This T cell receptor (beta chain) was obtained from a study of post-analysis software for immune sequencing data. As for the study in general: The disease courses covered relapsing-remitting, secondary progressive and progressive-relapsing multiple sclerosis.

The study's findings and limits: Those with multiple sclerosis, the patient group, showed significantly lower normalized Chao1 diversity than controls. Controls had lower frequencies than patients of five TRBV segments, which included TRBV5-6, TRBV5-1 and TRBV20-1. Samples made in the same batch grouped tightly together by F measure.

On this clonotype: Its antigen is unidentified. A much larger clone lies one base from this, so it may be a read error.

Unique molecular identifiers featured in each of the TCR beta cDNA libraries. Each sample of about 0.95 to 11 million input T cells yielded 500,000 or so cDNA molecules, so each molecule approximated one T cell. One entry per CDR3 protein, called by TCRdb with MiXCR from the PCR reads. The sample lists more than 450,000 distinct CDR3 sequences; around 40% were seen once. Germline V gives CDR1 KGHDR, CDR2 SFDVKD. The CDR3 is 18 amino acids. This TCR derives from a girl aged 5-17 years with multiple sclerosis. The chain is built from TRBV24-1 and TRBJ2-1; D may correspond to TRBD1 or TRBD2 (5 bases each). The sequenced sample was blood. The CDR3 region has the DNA TGTGCCACCAGTGATAGGAGCCGAAAGGGACGGGCGAACAATGGGCAGTTCTTC. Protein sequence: CATSDRSRKGRANNGQFF.